The 13 T cell receptor beta chains reported below all come from one sample, sequenced in a study of OX40 agonist ivuxolimab in advanced cancers. Clones were sequenced by immunoSEQ multiplex PCR, and TCRdb holds only the in-frame ones, with some missing. The data hold around 82,000 clones, with 85% to 90% observed a single time. The sequences come from CD4+ or CD8+ T cells sorted from blood, collected in a trial of the OX40 agonist ivuxolimab. Source of these receptors: an adult with an advanced solid tumor such as melanoma, head and neck, liver or kidney cancer.

This clone showed up just once. This rearrangement joins TRBV19 to TRBJ1-1; TRBD1 matches at 12 bases. Germline V gene lookup returns CDR1 LNHDA and CDR2 SQIVND (reference sequence). V gave up 2 bases and J gave up 4 bases; unmatched junction bases: 11. The CDR3 loop spans 18 amino acids. Written as DNA, the CDR3 is TGTGCCAGTAGTATACCCGGTTGGGACAGGGGGCGAGGCACTGAAGCTTTCTTT. It codes for CASSIPGWDRGRGTEAFF. The full variable domain, rest sourced from reference TRBV19 and TRBJ1-1, is DGGITQSPKYLFRKEGQNVTLSCEQNLNHDAMYWYRQDPGQGLRLIYYSQIVNDFQKGDIAEGYSVSREKKESFPLTVTSAQKNPTAFYLCASSIPGWDRGRGTEAFFGQGTRLTVV.

The V call is TRBV27, the J call TRBJ2-1; 10 nucleotides match TRBD2. The CDR3 is 19 amino acids. With V trimmed by 4 bases and J by 2 bases, 14 bases remained unmatched. CDR1 is MNHEY and CDR2 is SMNVEV in the germline V gene (reference sequence). CDR3 sequence reads: CASSSRTGSLAGAYNEQFF. CDR3 bases: TGTGCCAGCAGTTCCCGGACAGGGTCGCTAGCGGGGGCCTACAATGAGCAGTTCTTC.

This chain joins TRBV9 and TRBJ2-2; 9 nucleotides match TRBD2. V shed 4 bases, J shed 3 bases, and the junction held 7 bases outside the gene matches. The germline gives CDR1 SGDLS, CDR2 YYNGEE. The CDR3 covers 16 residues. CDR3 sequence reads: CASSPRLAGHTGELFF. CDR3 DNA sequence: TGTGCCAGCAGCCCCAGGCTAGCGGGACACACCGGGGAGCTGTTTTTT.

The gene calls are TRBV6-5 and TRBJ1-2; TRBD1 aligns across 7 bases. The junction had 9 bases not matched to a gene; V was cut back by 6 bases and J by 5 bases. Per the germline V gene, CDR1 is MNHEY and CDR2 is SVGAGI. CDR3 size: 14 residues. CDR3 protein: CASRPTGQVYGYTF. CDR3 DNA: TGTGCCAGCAGACCCACCGGACAGGTTTATGGCTACACCTTC.

This rearrangement joins TRBV6-6 to TRBJ2-2, with D perhaps matching TRBD2 (6 bases). In germline, CDR1 is MNHNY, CDR2 SVGAGI (reference sequence). CDR3 length: 15 residues. V was pared by 4 bases and J by 6 bases, with 15 bases between. CDR3 sequence (DNA): TGTGCCAGCAGTTCGGTAACGGGAGAAGCCGGGGAGCTGTTTTTT. The encoded protein is CASSSVTGEAGELFF.

The chain uses TRBV19 and TRBJ1-2, with 10 nucleotides matching TRBD1. The V and J ends lost 3 bases and 5 bases, in that order; junction bases with no gene match: 6. CDR1 and CDR2 from the germline V gene are LNHDA and SQIVND (reference sequence). The CDR3 extends over 15 amino acids. The chain's CDR3 is CASSISRTGGYGYTF. In nucleotides, the CDR3 is TGTGCCAGTAGTATCTCCCGGACAGGGGGTTATGGCTACACCTTC.

The chain joins TRBV9 to TRBJ2-1; TRBD1 matches 7 bases. V shed 4 bases and J 3 bases; nucleotides not matched to a gene: 1. Germline CDR1 is SGDLS and CDR2 is YYNGEE. There are 13 residues in the CDR3. DNA for the CDR3: TGTGCCAGCAGCAGACAGGGCTACAATGAGCAGTTCTTC. This codes for CASSRQGYNEQFF.

The rearrangement uses TRBV5-1 and TRBJ1-1; D remains ambiguous. The CDR3 runs to 14 residues. The germline CDR1 and CDR2 sequences are SGHRS and YFSETQ. Trimming left V 0 bases short and J 1 base short, with 7 bases between. CDR3 sequence: CASSLGLGNTEAFF. For the CDR3, the DNA is TGCGCCAGCAGCTTGGGGTTGGGGAACACTGAAGCTTTCTTT.

The chain employs TRBV5-8 and TRBJ2-3; D is uncertain. This CDR3 has 10 amino acids. V shed 4 bases and J shed 6 bases, with 3 bases lying between them. Germline V CDR1 and CDR2: SGHTS, YDEGEE. DNA for the CDR3: TGTGCCAGCAGCCGGGATACGCAGTATTTT. Protein: CASSRDTQYF.

The chain employs TRBV6-5 and TRBJ1-2; D may be TRBD1 (6 bases). The V gene's germline CDR1 is MNHEY and CDR2 SVGAGI. The V gene lost 0 bases and the J gene lost 3 bases, with 8 bases spanning the gap. The CDR3 has 14 amino acids. CDR3 sequence reads: CASSYSGGDYGYTF. The CDR3 bases are TGTGCCAGCAGTTACTCAGGGGGTGACTATGGCTACACCTTC.

This chain uses TRBV7-6 with TRBJ2-7; tentatively, D is TRBD1 (6 bases). The CDR3 sequence is 13 residues long. From germline, CDR1 is SGHVS and CDR2 FNYEAQ. Deletions cut 5 bases from V and 5 bases from J, with 13 bases between. The CDR3 reads CASSLNRVHEQYF. CDR3 nucleotide sequence: TGTGCCAGCAGCCTGAACAGGGTCCACGAGCAGTACTTC.

This clone has just one count. CDR3: CASSPGYGNEQYF. As DNA, the CDR3 is TGCGCCAGCAGTCCGGGCTATGGTAACGAGCAGTACTTC. The V gene is TRBV5-1, the J gene TRBJ2-7; D gene uncertain. This CDR3 has 13 amino acids. The V end lost 5 bases, the J end lost 5 bases, and 14 bases lay between the germline ends. In germline, CDR1 is SGHRS, CDR2 YFSETQ.

The chain uses TRBV4-2 and TRBJ2-2, with D perhaps TRBD1 (6 bases). The CDR3 sequence is 16 residues long. CDR1 and CDR2 from the germline V gene are LGHNA and YNFKEQ. Trimming removed 0 bases from V and 0 bases from J, with 8 bases in between. The CDR3 spells CASSQDRTANTGELFF. The CDR3 DNA reads as TGTGCCAGCAGCCAAGACCGGACAGCGAACACCGGGGAGCTGTTTTTT.